Reported below is one T cell receptor beta chain. Its cognate antigen has yet to be identified. Per-base qualities were not stored, and no clone one base away is much larger. The cohort consisted of 600 to 700 healthy bone marrow donors. Cohort members were all nominally healthy when sampled, although unrecorded immune exposures were likely present. The donor was CMV seropositive and belonged to the group of more than 250 seropositive cohort members. A peripheral blood sample was collected from each donor, and TCR beta sequencing was performed on peripheral blood mononuclear cells. The Qiagen DNeasy Blood Extraction Kit was used to extract genomic DNA from the blood cell samples. The data belong to a study of cytomegalovirus exposure and HLA in healthy donors (dated by TCRdb to about 2017). General notes on the study: According to an earlier analysis of several hundred of the donors, 150 million to 200 million T cells yielded 95 million to 140 million unique TCR beta sequences and about 300 Gb of sequence data. An early release that covered more than 550 HLA-typed donors contained about 300 gigabases of sequencing data and around 80 million unique TCR sequences. Of the roughly 400 genotyped donors, approximately 83% fell in the genetic ancestry cluster associated with self-reported Caucasian donors. The study aimed to test whether cataloging public T cell receptors could reveal signatures of past pathogen exposure. Using immunosequencing, the study profiled T cell repertoires from fewer than 700 subjects and related those repertoires to cytomegalovirus serostatus. A separate validation cohort of approximately 130 different subjects was used in addition to the roughly 720-subject first cohort. To predict cytomegalovirus infection status, the study combined high-throughput TCR immunosequencing, statistical association of individual TCRs with disease status, and machine learning. In a later analysis, previously published TCR beta repertoires from several hundred donors were re-analyzed and high-resolution HLA genotyping was added so that TCR occurrence patterns could be studied. Rather than using new phenotypic data, the later analysis identified candidate immune exposures from TCR beta sequences and from how often those sequences occurred across donors. An earlier analysis of several hundred of the donors applied high-throughput TCR beta sequencing to assess whether each TCR beta V gene segment acted as functional or pseudogenic. Donor age, sex, ethnicity and CMV serostatus were compiled alongside the repertoire data. Genome-wide SNP genotypes for about three fifths of the roughly 670 donors were used in a later genetic analysis, which treated that subset as a discovery cohort. All discovery cohort repertoires had been generated using a single sequencing platform. HLA typing covered class I and class II loci at four-digit resolution. The number of donors typed differed by locus, with about 620-630 for A, B, C, DRB1 and DQB1, more than 500 for DQA1, over 600 for DPA1, and under 490 for DPB1. Because of strong linkage in the cohort, a handful of DR-DQ haplotypes were treated as single units for association and clustering. Across around 400 genotyped donors of the cohort, an average of approximately 240,000 unique TCR beta nucleotide sequences per donor were sequenced, and approximately 17% of those sequences were non-productive. Results the study describes overall, beyond this receptor: Because counts were too low, more than 15 rarely observed V segments, including chromosome 9 orphons, were left out of the earlier analysis of roughly 600 of the donors. In a later analysis, the rate of TCR association differed among HLA loci, with DRB1 alleles having the most associated TCRs and HLA-C alleles having the fewest. Because some donors lacked HLA typing at each locus, the association tests relied only on the typed subset. The cohort was sequenced for TCR beta chains only, and without alpha or paired-chain data the features that could be detected were limited. Roughly uniform sequencing depth across donors was assumed in presence/absence analyses, although this assumption may not hold. A cluster of highly shared sequence variants was judged likely to be a technical artifact of the sequencing pipeline. When HLA alleles, especially DR and DQ, strongly co-occurred, TCR associations were difficult to assign to individual alleles. In a later analysis, several top co-occurrence clusters were reported to appear linked to parvovirus B19, influenza, CMV and Epstein-Barr virus. According to the authors, the approach could potentially be generalized to other disease states and immunological phenotypes. Linkage disequilibrium might explain the correlated functional status among segregating V segments, but an unknown experimental factor could not be excluded. Compared with equally common non-associated chains, HLA-associated TCR beta chains in a later analysis were more clonally expanded and had lower generation probabilities. A few of the identified cytomegalovirus-associated TCR beta chains were confirmed in vitro to be specific for cytomegalovirus antigens. Most TCR sequences were seen in very few donors, while some public TCRs were found in many individuals. A later analysis associated 16,951 TCR beta sequences with specific HLA alleles at a false discovery rate of 0.05. In the study, 150 to 200 TCR beta chains were listed as associated with cytomegalovirus. A further reported finding was that TCR beta sequences accurately predicted the HLA-A and HLA-B alleles for most subjects in the first cohort. In a later analysis, most CMV-associated TCR beta chains were found to appear HLA-restricted, with HLA associations seemingly driven largely by CMV exposure. In both the original and validation cohorts, the classifier was reported to diagnose cytomegalovirus status with high specificity and sensitivity. CMV serostatus was the only immune exposure information available for the cohort. In an earlier analysis of fewer than 750 of the donors, most TCR beta V segments were observed in productive rearrangements about 87% or about 30% of the time, broadly matching IMGT annotations. In a later genetic analysis, fewer N-insertions in productive TCRs were reported among donors in an Asian-associated ancestry cluster than the approximately 630-donor mean. Some IMGT-functional V segments, including TRBV6-2 and TRBV6-3, could not be told apart with the 87-base-pair reads, so those segments were excluded. An association between a missense DCLRE1C variant and V-gene and J-gene trimming of TCR beta chains was found in a later genetic analysis and replicated in an independent cohort.

Libraries were built with the immunoSEQ multiplex PCR assay. A mixture of 60 forward primers for TCR Vbeta segments and 13 reverse primers for TCR Jbeta segments was used in the multiplex PCR. The CDR3 region of rearranged TCR beta genes was amplified from genomic DNA with a multiplex PCR assay. The Illumina HiSeq System was used to sequence the amplified TCR beta libraries as 87-base-pair reads. Under the source paper's analysis protocol: A later analysis counted 75 million to 100 million unique TCR beta chains across the 640 or so repertoires, and 10 million to 11 million of these chains were shared by at least two donors. Raw reads were error-corrected and collapsed into unique sequences by a nearest-neighbor algorithm in which closely related sequences were merged to remove PCR and sequencing errors. To assign V, D and J gene segments, CDR3 sequences were aligned to IMGT reference sequences. For a sequence to be retained, a match of at least six nucleotides was required to both a V gene segment and a J gene segment. Rearrangements were called productive when the CDR3 lacked stop codons and stayed in frame with V and J; all others were non-productive. CDR3 was defined according to IMGT convention as the region running from the second conserved V-encoded cysteine to the conserved J-encoded phenylalanine. The earlier analysis of about 620 of the donors excluded sequences that lacked an unambiguous match to a single V gene segment. In an earlier analysis of several hundred of the donors, V segments were called functional above 56.7% productive rearrangements and were called segregating when the between-donor standard deviation exceeded 5%. A statistical classification framework was developed to diagnose cytomegalovirus status using the catalog of TCR beta chain sequences. A later analysis assigned V and J genes by comparing TCR nucleotide sequences with IMGT/GENE-DB human TR gene sequences. Using the TCRdist pipeline, a later analysis assigned CDR3 sequences along with most-parsimonious VDJ recombination scenarios. In a later analysis, each TCR beta chain was defined by its CDR3 amino acid sequence together with its V-gene family, and reads lacking a unique V-gene family were excluded. As a way to deal with suspected cross-contamination and a sequencing artifact, a later analysis dropped approximately 570 nucleotide sequences that were highly shared and had low generation probability. In a later analysis, a clonal expansion index for each public chain was calculated from normalized within-repertoire ranks of inferred template counts. In a later analysis, generation probabilities were computed using a VDJ recombination model fitted to out-of-frame rearrangements, and the results were checked against IGoR. In a later analysis, hypergeometric tests were used to score TCR-TCR, TCR-HLA and TCR-CMV co-occurrence, with a repertoire-size bias correction applied to TCR pairs. To estimate false discovery rates, a later analysis permuted the HLA or CMV assignments 20 times. In a later analysis, co-occurring TCRs were grouped using DBSCAN, and TCRdist sequence similarity was added for clustering within HLA-allele-positive subsets. Co-occurrence clustering excluded repertoires with fewer than 30,000 or more than 120,000 public chains, plus five with anomalous nucleotide sharing. TCRdb's version of the immuneACCESS table is confined to in-frame rearrangements and falls short of the full clone set. An unresolved V gene accounts for under half of the shortfall where checked; the remainder is of unknown origin. The DNA was the basis for D and trimming; V, J and clone size are from that table. Across this sample there are more than 90,000 clones, with around three quarters seen only once. The ten largest clones add up to 2.5% to 3% of the sample.

From V the trimming removes 5 bases and from J it removes 5 bases, while the gene matches leave 12 bases of the junction unaccounted for. From the cysteine up to the phenylalanine, the CDR3 has a length of 17 residues. Kept here is only the CDR3 DNA, which spans 51 bases and is read in frame from base 1. Reading the germline V gene gives CDR1 SGHRS and CDR2 YFSETQ. This TCR was sampled from a woman under 30 in good health and CMV-seropositive. The chain links TRBV5-1 with TRBJ2-7; TRBD2 matches 14 bases in the middle. Sample: PBMCs. The DNA sequence is TGCGCCAGCAGGGGGGGACTAGCGGGAGTCCTTGCCAACGAGCAGTACTTC. Its coded protein is CASRGGLAGVLANEQYF.